The T cell receptor beta chain under discussion was sequenced for a study of cytomegalovirus exposure and HLA in healthy donors. Background on the study: Among the roughly 430 genotyped donors, 70% to 85% were placed in the Caucasian-associated ancestry cluster. Study conclusions and caveats: When presence/absence was analysed, sequencing depth was taken to be roughly uniform across donors. One later analysis reportedly identified an Asian-associated ancestry cluster that showed fewer N-insertions than the roughly 640-donor mean. It was confirmed in vitro that a few of the CMV-associated chains were specific for CMV antigens.

On this clone itself: Its target is unknown.

Primers included in the PCR were 60 Vbeta and 13 Jbeta primers. This table comes from immunoSEQ multiplex PCR, and its TCRdb copy is limited to in-frame clones, with some not included. The repertoire consists of over 70,000 clones, with about 80% occurring once and the leading ten covering 1.4%. Trimming shortened V by 1 base and J by 10 bases, and 8 bases separated the two germline ends. Germline V CDR1 and CDR2: SGHVS, FNYEAQ. The CDR3 extends over 13 amino acids. The sequence was collected from a male donor in good health and CMV-seronegative. V is TRBV7-6 and J is TRBJ1-6, with D maybe TRBD1 (6 bases). The sample was PBMCs. This CDR3 reads CASSLGGLSPLHF. The CDR3 DNA reads TGTGCCAGCAGCTTAGGGGGGCTGTCACCCCTCCACTTT.